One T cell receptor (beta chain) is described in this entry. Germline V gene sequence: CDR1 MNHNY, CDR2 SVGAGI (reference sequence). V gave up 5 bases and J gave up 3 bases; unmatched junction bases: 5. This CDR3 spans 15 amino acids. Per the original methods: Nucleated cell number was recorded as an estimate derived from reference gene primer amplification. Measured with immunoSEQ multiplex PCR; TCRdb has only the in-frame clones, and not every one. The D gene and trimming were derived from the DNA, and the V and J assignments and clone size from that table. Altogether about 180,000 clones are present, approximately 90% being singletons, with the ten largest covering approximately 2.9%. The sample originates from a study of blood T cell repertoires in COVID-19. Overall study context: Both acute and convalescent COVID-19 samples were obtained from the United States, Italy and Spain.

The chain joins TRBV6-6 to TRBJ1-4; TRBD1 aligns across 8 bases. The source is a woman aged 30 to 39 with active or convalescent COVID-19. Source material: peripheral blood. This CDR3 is CASSRRGQANEKLFF. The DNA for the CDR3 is TGTGCCAGCAGTCGACGGGGACAGGCTAATGAAAAACTGTTTTTT.